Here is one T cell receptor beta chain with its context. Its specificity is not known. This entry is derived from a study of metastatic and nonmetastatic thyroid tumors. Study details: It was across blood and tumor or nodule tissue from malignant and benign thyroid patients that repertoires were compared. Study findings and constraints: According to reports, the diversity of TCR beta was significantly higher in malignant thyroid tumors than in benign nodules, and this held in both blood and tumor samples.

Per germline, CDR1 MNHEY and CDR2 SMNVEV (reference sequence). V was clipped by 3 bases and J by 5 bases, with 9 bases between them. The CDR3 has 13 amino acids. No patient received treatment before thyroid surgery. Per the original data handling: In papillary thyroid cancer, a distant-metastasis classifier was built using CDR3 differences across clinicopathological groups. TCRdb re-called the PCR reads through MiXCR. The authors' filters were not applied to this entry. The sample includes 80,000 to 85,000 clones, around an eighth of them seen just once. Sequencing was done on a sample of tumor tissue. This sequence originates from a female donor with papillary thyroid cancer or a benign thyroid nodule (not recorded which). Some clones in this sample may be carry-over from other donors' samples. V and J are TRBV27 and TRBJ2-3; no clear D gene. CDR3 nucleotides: TGTGCCAGCAGTTTTTATAGCCGAGATACGCAGTATTTT. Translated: CASSFYSRDTQYF.